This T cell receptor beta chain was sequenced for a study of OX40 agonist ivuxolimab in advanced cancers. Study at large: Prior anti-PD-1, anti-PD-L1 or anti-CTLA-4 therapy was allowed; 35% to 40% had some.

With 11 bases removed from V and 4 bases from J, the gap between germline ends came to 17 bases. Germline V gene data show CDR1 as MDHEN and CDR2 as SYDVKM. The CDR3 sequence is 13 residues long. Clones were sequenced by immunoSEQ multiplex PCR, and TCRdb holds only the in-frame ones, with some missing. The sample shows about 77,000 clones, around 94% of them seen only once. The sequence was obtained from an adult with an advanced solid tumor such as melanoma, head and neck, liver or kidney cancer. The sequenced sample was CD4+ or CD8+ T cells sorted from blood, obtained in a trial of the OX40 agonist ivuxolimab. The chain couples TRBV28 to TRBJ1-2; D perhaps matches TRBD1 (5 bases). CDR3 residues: CALKPQGPYGYTF. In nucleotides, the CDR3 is TGTGCCCTTAAACCCCAGGGACCCTATGGCTACACCTTC.